This T cell receptor (beta chain) is drawn from a study of cytomegalovirus exposure and HLA in healthy donors. Whole-study findings and limits: A later analysis found TCR association rates differed by HLA locus, highest for DRB1 and lowest for HLA-C. Later on, a genetic analysis was performed. It linked a missense variant in DCLRE1C with V- and J-gene trimming of TCR beta.

Germline assignment: CDR1 SGHVS and CDR2 FNYEAQ. This CDR3 region has 16 residues. Between the trimmed V and J ends, which lost 1 base and 8 bases, there was a span of 18 bases. Worth noting for this clone: Antigen: not known.

Amplification used 60 Vbeta primers and 13 Jbeta primers. Generated by immunoSEQ multiplex PCR, the TCRdb table keeps only in-frame clones and is missing some. The sample lists 150,000 to 200,000 clones; 70% to 80% were seen once. Sequencing was done on a sample of PBMCs. The V call is TRBV7-6, the J call TRBJ2-1; D is unclear. This sequence was found in a man in his sixties in good health and CMV-seronegative. The CDR3 loop is CASSLEFPGWSYEQFF. Here the CDR3 DNA reads TGTGCCAGCAGCTTAGAGTTTCCCGGGTGGTCTTATGAGCAGTTCTTC.